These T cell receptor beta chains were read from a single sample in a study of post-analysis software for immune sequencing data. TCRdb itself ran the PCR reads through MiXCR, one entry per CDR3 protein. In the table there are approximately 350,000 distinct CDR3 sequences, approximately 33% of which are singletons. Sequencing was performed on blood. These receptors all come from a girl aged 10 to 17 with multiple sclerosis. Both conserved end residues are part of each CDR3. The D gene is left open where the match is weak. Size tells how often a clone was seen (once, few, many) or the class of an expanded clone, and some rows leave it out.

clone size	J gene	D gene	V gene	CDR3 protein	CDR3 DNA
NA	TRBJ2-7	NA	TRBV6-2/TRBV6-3	CASSYMERLAIEQYF	TGTGCCAGCAGTTATATGGAACGCCTGGCGATCGAGCAGTACTTC
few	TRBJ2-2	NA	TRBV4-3	CASSQGFGELFF	TGCGCCAGCAGCCAAGGGTTCGGGGAGCTGTTTTTT
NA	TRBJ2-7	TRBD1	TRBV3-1	CASSRRTGQGYEQYF	TGTGCCAGCAGCCGGAGGACTGGACAGGGCTACGAGCAGTACTTC
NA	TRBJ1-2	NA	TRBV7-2	CASSSQADYGYTF	TGTGCCAGCAGCTCCCAGGCGGACTATGGCTACACCTTC
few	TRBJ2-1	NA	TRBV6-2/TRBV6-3	CAIQSGYIGNEQFF	TGTGCCATCCAGAGCGGGTATATAGGAAATGAGCAGTTCTTC
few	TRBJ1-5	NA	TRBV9	CASSVAGPQHF	TGTGCCAGCAGCGTAGCTGGGCCCCAGCATTTT
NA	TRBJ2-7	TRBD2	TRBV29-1	CSVDRGDSYEQYF	TGCAGCGTTGACCGGGGGGATTCCTACGAGCAGTACTTC
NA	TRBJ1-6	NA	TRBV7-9	CASSPREIVEGDSPLHF	TGTGCCAGCAGCCCCCGAGAAATTGTGGAAGGAGATTCACCCCTCCACTTT
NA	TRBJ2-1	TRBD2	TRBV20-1	CSASHGTSGVIEQFF	TGCAGTGCTAGTCATGGGACTAGCGGGGTGATCGAGCAGTTCTTC
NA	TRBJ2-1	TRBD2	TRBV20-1	CSAPRTSGGAGEQFF	TGCAGTGCTCCCCGGACTAGCGGGGGGGCGGGTGAGCAGTTCTTC
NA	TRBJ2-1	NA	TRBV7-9	CASSPEEDEQFF	TGTGCCAGCAGCCCCGAGGAGGATGAGCAGTTCTTC
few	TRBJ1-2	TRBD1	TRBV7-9	CASSFSTGGNYGYTF	TGTGCCAGCAGCTTTTCGACAGGGGGCAACTATGGCTACACCTTC
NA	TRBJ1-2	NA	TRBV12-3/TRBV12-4	CASSPMGYGYTF	TGTGCCAGCAGTCCTATGGGGTACGGCTACACCTTC
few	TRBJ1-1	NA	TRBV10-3	CAISESKGTGNTEAFF	TGTGCCATCAGTGAGTCGAAAGGGACGGGGAACACTGAAGCTTTCTTT
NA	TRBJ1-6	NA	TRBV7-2	CASSLGGPTNSPLHF	TGTGCCAGCAGCTTAGGGGGGCCGACCAATTCACCCCTCCACTTT
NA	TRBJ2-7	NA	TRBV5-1	CASSLDVGRVVYEQYF	TGCGCCAGCAGCTTGGATGTAGGTCGGGTCGTCTACGAGCAGTACTTC
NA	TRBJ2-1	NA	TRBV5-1	CASSGNYNEQFF	TGCGCCAGCAGCGGGAATTACAATGAGCAGTTCTTC
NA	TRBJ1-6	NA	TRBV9	CASSVGDGGSPLHF	TGTGCCAGCAGCGTAGGGGACGGGGGATCACCCCTCCACTTT
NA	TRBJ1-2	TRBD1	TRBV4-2	CASSHMGQNYGYTF	TGTGCCAGCAGCCACATGGGACAGAATTATGGCTACACCTTC
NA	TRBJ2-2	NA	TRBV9	CASSVLDATGELFF	TGTGCCAGCAGCGTTCTTGATGCCACCGGGGAGCTGTTTTTT
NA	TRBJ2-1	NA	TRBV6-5	CASSYSYGGEQFF	TGTGCCAGCAGTTACTCGTATGGGGGTGAGCAGTTCTTC
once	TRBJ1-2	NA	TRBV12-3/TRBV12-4	CASGVQGGYTF	TGTGCCAGCGGTGTGCAGGGCGGCTACACCTTC
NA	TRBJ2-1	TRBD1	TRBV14	CASSQDQGTANNEQFF	TGTGCCAGCAGCCAAGATCAAGGGACAGCTAACAATGAGCAGTTCTTC
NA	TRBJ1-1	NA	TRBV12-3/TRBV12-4	CASSLASTGNTEAFF	TGTGCCAGCAGTTTAGCTTCTACGGGGAACACTGAAGCTTTCTTT
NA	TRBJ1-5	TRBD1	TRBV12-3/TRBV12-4	CASSPPGGRNQPQHF	TGTGCCAGCAGCCCCCCAGGGGGGCGAAATCAGCCCCAGCATTTT
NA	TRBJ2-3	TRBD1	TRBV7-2	CASNRQGVDTQYF	TGTGCCAGCAACCGACAGGGGGTAGATACGCAGTATTTT
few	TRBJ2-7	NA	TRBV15	CATSASATFAEQYF	TGTGCCACCAGCGCGTCGGCTACGTTTGCCGAGCAGTACTTC
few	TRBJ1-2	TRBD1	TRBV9	CASNLSSFGTGDGYTF	TGTGCCAGCAACCTCAGTAGCTTCGGGACAGGGGACGGCTACACCTTC
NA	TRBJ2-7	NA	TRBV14	CASSQEVSRVTYEQYF	TGTGCCAGCAGCCAAGAAGTGAGCAGGGTCACCTACGAGCAGTACTTC
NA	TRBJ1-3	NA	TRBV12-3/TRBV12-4	CASRIGLGALPSSGNTIYF	TGTGCCAGCAGAATTGGGCTTGGGGCCCTTCCCTCCTCTGGAAACACCATATATTTT
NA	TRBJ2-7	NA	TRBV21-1	CASSKEDQGYHSSYEQYF	TGTGCCAGCAGCAAAGAGGACCAGGGTTACCACTCCTCCTACGAGCAGTACTTC
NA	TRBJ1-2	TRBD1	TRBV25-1	CASSGTGTDNYGYTF	TGTGCCAGCAGCGGGACAGGGACGGATAACTATGGCTACACCTTC
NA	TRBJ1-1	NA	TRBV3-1	CASSQEGIGGTEAFF	TGTGCCAGCAGCCAAGAGGGGATTGGAGGGACTGAAGCTTTCTTT
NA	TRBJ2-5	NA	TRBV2	CAGKPGRETQYF	TGTGCCGGCAAGCCGGGGCGCGAGACCCAGTACTTC
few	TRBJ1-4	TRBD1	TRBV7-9	CASSLIGTGTMSEKLFF	TGTGCCAGCAGTTTAATTGGGACAGGCACAATGAGTGAAAAACTGTTTTTT
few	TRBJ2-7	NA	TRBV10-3	CATSDRLQDEQYF	TGTGCCACCAGTGATCGGTTGCAAGACGAGCAGTACTTC
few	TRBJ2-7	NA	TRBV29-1	CSVELSGTSYEQYF	TGCAGCGTTGAATTGTCCGGGACCTCCTACGAGCAGTACTTC
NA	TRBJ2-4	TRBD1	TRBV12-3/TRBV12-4	CASSLDRGSKNIQYF	TGTGCCAGCAGTTTGGACAGGGGTAGCAAAAACATTCAGTACTTC
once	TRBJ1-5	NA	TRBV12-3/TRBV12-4	CANSPNWGPQHF	TGTGCCAACAGTCCCAATTGGGGGCCCCAGCATTTT
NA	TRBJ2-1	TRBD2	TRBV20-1	CSAPGRGGNEQFF	TGCAGTGCCCCGGGTCGGGGGGGCAATGAGCAGTTCTTC
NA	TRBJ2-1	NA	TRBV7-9	CASSPRDTYNEQFF	TGTGCCAGCAGCCCCCGGGACACCTACAATGAGCAGTTCTTC
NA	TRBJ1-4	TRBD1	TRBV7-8	CASNRDRGLFRNEKLFF	TGTGCCAGCAACCGAGACAGGGGGCTGTTCCGGAATGAAAAACTGTTTTTT